These 26 T cell receptor beta chains came from one sample sequenced in a study of T-cell memory formation after mild COVID-19. TCRdb analysed the 5' RACE reads with MiXCR anew, one entry per CDR3 protein. Of 350,000 to 500,000 distinct CDR3 sequences in the sample, less than 25% were seen once. The material sequenced was PBMCs or a T cell subset sorted from them (not recorded which). All receptors derive from an adult woman who had mild COVID-19 (a few samples of this study predate the infection). Cell type and time point are not known.

In its sample, this clonotype was seen a few times. The chain carries TRBV4-3 and TRBJ2-7; 7 bases fit TRBD1. V gave up 1 base and J gave up 2 bases; unmatched junction bases: 11. Per germline, CDR1 LGHNA and CDR2 YSLEER. CDR3 size: 17 residues. The CDR3 nucleotides are TGCGCCAGCAGCCAAGGTAATTTGTGGACAGGTGCCTACGAGCAGTACTTC. Amino acids: CASSQGNLWTGAYEQYF.

The chain combines TRBV24-1 with TRBJ2-5; D tentatively fits TRBD1 or TRBD2 (5 bases each). Germline CDR1 reads KGHDR; CDR2 reads SFDVKD. V shed 4 bases and J shed 1 base, with 9 bases lying between them. The CDR3 is 14 amino acids. In DNA form, the CDR3 reads TGTGCCACCAGTGACCCGGGACGCCAAGAGACCCAGTACTTC. It translates to CATSDPGRQETQYF.

This clonotype was counted only a few times. One junction end does not reproduce the germline sequence, and a read error may be involved. The J gene is TRBJ1-6, the V gene TRBV7-6; D call uncertain. The CDR3 is 16 residues long. Per the germline V gene, CDR1 is SGHVS and CDR2 is FNYEAQ. The CDR3, as DNA: TGTGCCAGCAGCCTAGCCGAGACATCAAGTAATTCACCCCTCCACTTT. Translated: CASSLAETSSNSPLHF.

This clonotype was observed a handful of times. The V and J genes are TRBV6-5 and TRBJ2-7; 7 bases line up with TRBD1. The CDR3 loop spans 16 amino acids. The trim removed 2 bases at V and 4 bases at J, leaving 11 bases unmatched. CDR1 and CDR2 from the germline V gene are MNHEY and SVGAGI. The CDR3 loop reads CASSYRSLTGSYEQYF. The DNA for the CDR3 is TGTGCCAGCAGTTACCGAAGCCTGACAGGGTCGTACGAGCAGTACTTC.

This clonotype has only a few counts. This chain joins TRBV29-1 and TRBJ1-1, with D uncertain. This CDR3 has 13 residues. Germline V lookup: CDR1 SQVTM, CDR2 ANQGSEA. Trimming removed 1 base from V and 1 base from J, with 7 bases in between. The CDR3 coding sequence is TGCAGCGTTGAAGGGCCCCCGAACACTGAAGCTTTCTTT. Its translation: CSVEGPPNTEAFF.

CDR3 sequence: CSSSGGGEQYF. CDR3 nucleotides: TGTTCCAGTTCCGGGGGAGGTGAGCAGTACTTC. V and J are TRBV30 and TRBJ2-7; D may be TRBD2 (6 bases). Looked up from germline, CDR1 is GTSNPN and CDR2 is SVGIG (reference sequence). This CDR3 contains 11 residues.

The chain couples TRBV5-1 to TRBJ1-1; the match to TRBD1 covers 7 bases. The V gene's germline CDR1 is SGHRS and CDR2 YFSETQ. After removal of 4 bases from V and 2 bases from J, the junction contained 17 bases not matched to a gene. This CDR3 has 18 amino acids. The CDR3 spells CASSLTFERQGKNTEAFF. For the CDR3, the DNA is TGCGCCAGCAGCCTGACTTTTGAGAGACAGGGAAAAAACACTGAAGCTTTCTTT.

The chain couples TRBV13 to TRBJ2-7, with D maybe TRBD1 (6 bases). Trimming stripped 8 bases from V and 2 bases from J, with 19 bases between. CDR3 length: 15 residues. The germline V gene has CDR1 PRHDT and CDR2 FYEKMQ (reference sequence). CDR3 region: CASVSRDTGPYEQYF. CDR3 bases: TGTGCCAGCGTCTCCCGGGACACCGGTCCCTACGAGCAGTACTTC.

To note about this clonotype: Relative to the germline gene, one junction end is altered; a read error may explain this. J is TRBJ2-1 and V is TRBV4-1, with 8 bases that match TRBD1. Germline V gives CDR1 MGHRA, CDR2 YSYEKL. The CDR3 contains 12 residues. In DNA form, the CDR3 reads TGCGACAGCAGCCAAGGGGGACAGGCCGAGTTCTTC. Amino acids: CDSSQGGQAEFF.

This sequence joins TRBV29-1 and TRBJ2-7; D gene unclear. This CDR3 is built from 10 residues. The V end lost 4 bases, the J end lost 3 bases, and 4 bases lay between the germline ends. Germline CDR1 and CDR2: SQVTM and ANQGSEA. The CDR3 loop reads CSVVVYEQYF. The CDR3 bases are TGCAGCGTTGTGGTCTACGAGCAGTACTTC.

The rearrangement uses TRBV9 and TRBJ2-2; the match to TRBD1 covers 11 bases. The germline V gene has CDR1 SGDLS and CDR2 YYNGEE. This CDR3 has 15 amino acids. After removal of 0 bases from V and 6 bases from J, the junction contained 1 base not matched to a gene. DNA for the CDR3: TGTGCCAGCAGCGTAGAGGGACAGGGGGCCGGGGAGCTGTTTTTT. It translates to CASSVEGQGAGELFF.

The V gene is TRBV4-1, the J gene TRBJ1-1; no clear D gene. CDR1 is MGHRA, CDR2 YSYEKL, per germline. This CDR3 has 14 amino acids. Trimming took 2 bases from V and 0 from J, leaving 7 bases between them. The CDR3 bases are TGCGCCAGCAGCCAACCTTTCGTGAACACTGAAGCTTTCTTT. As protein: CASSQPFVNTEAFF.

The chain couples TRBV20-1 to TRBJ1-2; D might be TRBD1 (5 bases). V was pared by 5 bases and J by 5 bases, with 21 bases between. The CDR3 covers 15 residues. Germline V gene lookup returns CDR1 DFQATT and CDR2 SNEGSKA (reference sequence). CDR3 coding DNA: TGCAGTGCTGACCGCCGAACACGGGACGGATATGGCTACACCTTC. This gives the protein CSADRRTRDGYGYTF.

The chain carries TRBV12-3 or TRBV12-4 and TRBJ2-3; 12 bases line up with TRBD2. The CDR3 sequence is 16 residues long. Trimming at V came to 5 bases and at J to 2 bases, leaving 5 bases not matched to a gene. The CDR3 loop reads CASSATSGGSTDTQYF. CDR3 in DNA: TGTGCCAGCAGTGCCACTAGCGGGGGGTCCACAGATACGCAGTATTTT.

This clonotype was seen a few times. The genes are TRBV6-6 and TRBJ2-7; D gene uncertain. CDR3 size: 12 residues. CDR1 is MNHNY and CDR2 is SVGAGI in the germline V gene (reference sequence). V lost 0 bases to trimming and J lost 7 bases, with 7 bases between them. In DNA, the CDR3 is TGTGCCAGCAGTTACTCGGACGGGGAGCAGTACTTC. This codes for CASSYSDGEQYF.

The chain is built from TRBV29-1 and TRBJ2-3, with D possibly TRBD2 on 7 matching bases. The CDR3 totals 15 residues. V lost 7 bases, J lost 2 bases, and 19 bases lay in between. CDR1 is SQVTM, CDR2 ANQGSEA, per germline. The CDR3 DNA reads TGCAGCGCCAACCAAGGCGGGGGCCACACAGATACGCAGTATTTT. Translation gives CSANQGGGHTDTQYF.

This clonotype was seen only a few times. The rearrangement joins TRBV5-5 to TRBJ1-5; D gene ambiguous. V lost 0 bases and J lost 3, with 10 bases in between. This CDR3 is 15 amino acids long. Germline-derived CDR1 and CDR2 are SGHKS and YYEKEE (reference sequence). CDR3 residues: CASSLDVGYNQPQHF. CDR3 bases: TGTGCCAGCAGCTTGGATGTCGGCTACAATCAGCCCCAGCATTTT.

J is TRBJ2-2 and V is TRBV10-3, with TRBD1 as a possible D gene (5 bases). Germline V lookup: CDR1 ENHRY, CDR2 SYGVKD. V lost 8 bases and J lost 0, with 13 bases in between. This CDR3 is built from 15 residues. Here the CDR3 reads CAICTDSANTGELFF. In DNA form, the CDR3 reads TGTGCCATCTGCACCGACAGCGCGAACACCGGGGAGCTGTTTTTT.

This chain joins TRBV29-1 and TRBJ2-5, with a tentative D call TRBD1 (6 bases). This CDR3 region has 14 residues. Trimming removed 4 bases at V and 1 base at J, with 13 bases between. Germline-derived CDR1 and CDR2 are SQVTM and ANQGSEA. The CDR3 sequence is CSVGGRLSQETQYF. CDR3 in DNA: TGCAGCGTTGGGGGGCGTTTATCCCAAGAGACCCAGTACTTC.

The sample holds a few counts of this clonotype. The rearrangement links TRBV5-1 to TRBJ1-5, with 7 bases aligning to TRBD1. Looked up from germline, CDR1 is SGHRS and CDR2 is YFSETQ. V lost 4 bases to trimming and J lost 6 bases; unmatched junction nucleotides: 7. The CDR3 spans 14 residues. The CDR3 sequence: CASSRDSASQPQHF. CDR3 nucleotides: TGCGCCAGCAGCCGGGACAGCGCAAGTCAGCCCCAGCATTTT.

The chain employs TRBV6-6 and TRBJ1-2, with 9 bases fitting TRBD1. The CDR3 loop spans 18 amino acids. Germline-derived CDR1 and CDR2 are MNHNY and SVGAGI (reference sequence). V lost 0 bases to trimming and J lost 4 bases; unmatched junction nucleotides: 12. The CDR3: CASSYSHHRGQGGYGYTF. CDR3 nucleotide sequence: TGTGCCAGCAGTTACTCCCACCACAGGGGGCAAGGGGGCTATGGCTACACCTTC.

This sequence joins TRBV15 and TRBJ1-2, with D uncertain. V was trimmed by 0 bases and J by 8 bases, leaving 13 bases between them. The length of the CDR3 is 14 residues. Germline lookup yields CDR1 LNHNV and CDR2 YYDKDF (reference sequence). For the CDR3, the DNA is TGTGCCACCAGCAGAGATTACGGGGATATAGGCTACACCTTC. Translation gives CATSRDYGDIGYTF.

The V call is TRBV7-9, the J call TRBJ2-3; D is perhaps TRBD2 (5 bases). The CDR3 contains 16 residues. V was cut by 5 bases and J by 3 bases, with 18 bases left in between. Germline loops: CDR1 SEHNR, CDR2 FQNEAQ (reference sequence). The CDR3: CASSPLGGLKTDTQYF. The DNA of the CDR3 is TGTGCCAGCAGCCCGTTAGGAGGATTAAAGACAGATACGCAGTATTTT.

This clonotype was found once. V gene TRBV9 combines with J gene TRBJ2-3; D may correspond to TRBD1 or TRBD2 (5 bases each). Germline lookup yields CDR1 SGDLS and CDR2 YYNGEE. V lost 3 bases to trimming and J lost 0 bases, with 17 bases between them. This CDR3 is 17 amino acids long. CDR3 amino acids: CASSAHRDGSSTDTQYF. CDR3 nucleotide sequence: TGTGCCAGCAGCGCCCACCGGGACGGCTCTAGCACAGATACGCAGTATTTT.

The rearrangement links TRBV5-1 to TRBJ2-5; D possibly matches TRBD1 or TRBD2 (5 bases each). This CDR3 has 15 residues. Trimming cost V 3 bases and J 5 bases, with 17 bases left between them. Germline values: CDR1 SGHRS, CDR2 YFSETQ. The CDR3 region is CASSSFQGVGETQYF. As DNA, the CDR3 is TGCGCCAGCAGCTCCTTCCAGGGAGTCGGGGAGACCCAGTACTTC.

This clonotype has just a few counts. The chain joins TRBV29-1 to TRBJ2-3, with TRBD2 matching 10 bases. Germline V gene sequence: CDR1 SQVTM, CDR2 ANQGSEA. J lost 4 bases, V lost 4 bases, and 8 bases had no gene match. This CDR3 comprises 15 residues. CDR3 bases: TGCAGCGTTGGTCGGTCGCTAGCGGGAGCAGATACGCAGTATTTT. Translation gives CSVGRSLAGADTQYF.